The 13 T cell receptor beta chains in this list originate from one sample, sequenced in a study of blood T cell repertoires in COVID-19. Profiling relied on immunoSEQ multiplex PCR, and the TCRdb table lists in-frame clones only, not all of them. The sample has about 120,000 clones, roughly four fifths seen once; the top ten hold about 2.7%. The source material was peripheral blood. Source of these receptors: a man aged 50 or older with acute or convalescent COVID-19.

The V call is TRBV12-5, the J call TRBJ2-1; TRBD1 agrees at 11 bases. This CDR3 has 14 amino acids. V dropped 4 bases and J dropped 9; count of bases not matched to a gene: 5. Germline-derived CDR1 and CDR2 are LGHNT and FRNRAP. CDR3 nucleotides: TGTGCTAGTGGTTCGGGACAGGGGGGTGGTGAGCAGTTCTTC. This gives the protein CASGSGQGGGEQFF.

This clone appeared a single time. CDR3 region: CASSHNAGGFRDTQYF. Written as DNA, the CDR3 is TGTGCCAGCAGCCATAACGCAGGGGGGTTCAGGGATACGCAGTATTTT. The genes are TRBV7-9 and TRBJ2-3; possibly TRBD1 for D (7 bases). V was pared by 5 bases and J by 6 bases, with 21 bases between. In germline, CDR1 is SEHNR, CDR2 FQNEAQ (reference sequence). This CDR3 has 16 amino acids.

DNA of the CDR3: TGTGCCACGGGAGGGTCTGGGGCCAACGTCCTGACTTTC. Translating it yields CATGGSGANVLTF. The rearrangement uses TRBV24-1 and TRBJ2-6, with 7 positions matching TRBD2. The CDR3 spans 13 residues. Losses at the gene ends were 10 bases for V and 1 base for J; bases not matched to a gene: 0. Germline V gives CDR1 KGHDR, CDR2 SFDVKD.

The chain couples TRBV14 to TRBJ1-5, with 8 bases that match TRBD1. The CDR3 extends over 20 amino acids. From germline, CDR1 is SGHDN and CDR2 FVKESK. The J segment lost 0 bases and the V segment lost 1 base, leaving 14 bases of the junction unmatched. The CDR3 bases are TGTGCCAGCAGCCAAGGGGAAGGGACAGGTCGGAGGGGTAGCAATCAGCCCCAGCATTTT. As protein: CASSQGEGTGRRGSNQPQHF.

The rearrangement joins TRBV4-2 to TRBJ2-6, with D uncertain. This CDR3 has 14 amino acids. Germline CDR1 is LGHNA and CDR2 is YNFKEQ. V lost 5 bases and J 3 bases, leaving 8 bases between the germline ends. CDR3 protein: CASSDWSGANVLTF. The DNA of the CDR3 is TGTGCCAGCAGCGACTGGAGTGGGGCCAACGTCCTGACTTTC.

The rearrangement links TRBV5-1 to TRBJ2-2, with 7 bases lining up with TRBD1. Per the germline V gene, CDR1 is SGHRS and CDR2 is YFSETQ. The CDR3 covers 15 residues. V was pared by 7 bases and J by 1 base, with 7 bases of the junction left unmatched. CDR3 residues: CASATGSVNTGELFF. CDR3 bases: TGCGCCAGCGCGACAGGGTCGGTGAACACCGGGGAGCTGTTTTTT.

The chain joins TRBV7-9 to TRBJ2-3; 7 bases match TRBD1. Germline V lookup: CDR1 SEHNR, CDR2 FQNEAQ (reference sequence). The junction had 4 bases not matched to a gene; V was cut back by 4 bases and J by 6 bases. The CDR3 runs 13 residues. The chain's CDR3 is CASSSEGADTQYF. DNA for the CDR3: TGTGCCAGCAGCTCTGAGGGGGCTGATACGCAGTATTTT.

The gene calls are TRBV10-1 and TRBJ2-7; 7 bases are a match to TRBD1. V lost 6 bases to trimming and J lost 3 bases; unmatched junction nucleotides: 8. Germline loops: CDR1 WNHNN, CDR2 SYGVQD (reference sequence). The CDR3 loop spans 14 amino acids. CDR3 in amino acids: CASSPGTVGYEQYF. The CDR3 nucleotides are TGCGCCAGCAGCCCCGGGACAGTTGGCTACGAGCAGTACTTC.

The chain combines TRBV20-1 with TRBJ2-5; D gene ambiguous. V lost 5 bases and J 6 bases, leaving 7 bases between the germline ends. Germline CDR1 DFQATT, CDR2 SNEGSKA (reference sequence). The CDR3 is 10 amino acids. This CDR3 is CSAFSKTQYF. The CDR3 DNA sequence: TGCAGTGCTTTTTCTAAGACCCAGTACTTC.

This clone has only a few counts. The chain employs TRBV10-1 and TRBJ2-1; 14 nucleotides align to TRBD2. This CDR3 region has 14 residues. Germline V gene sequence: CDR1 WNHNN, CDR2 SYGVQD (reference sequence). J was trimmed by 8 bases and V by 7 bases; bases with no gene match: 4. Written as DNA, the CDR3 is TGCGCCAGCAAAAAGGGACTAGCGGGAGATGAGCAGTTCTTC. This translates into CASKKGLAGDEQFF.

Only one count was recorded for this clone. This rearrangement joins TRBV7-6 to TRBJ1-4, with 9 nucleotides matching TRBD1. This CDR3 has 21 amino acids. Germline values: CDR1 SGHVS, CDR2 FNYEAQ. With 1 base clipped from V and 3 bases from J, the junction kept 18 bases outside the gene matches. The CDR3 nucleotides read TGTGCCAGCAGCTTAGTACAGGGGGCGAAGTACGGTACCTTGGCTAATGAAAAACTGTTTTTT. Its translation: CASSLVQGAKYGTLANEKLFF.

The rearrangement uses TRBV29-1 and TRBJ1-1, with no clear D. The V gene lost 2 bases and the J gene lost 0 bases, with 7 bases spanning the gap. CDR3 size: 13 residues. Germline V lookup: CDR1 SQVTM, CDR2 ANQGSEA. In nucleotides, the CDR3 is TGCAGCGTTGAAAGGAGTATGAACACTGAAGCTTTCTTT. Its translation: CSVERSMNTEAFF.

V usage is TRBV5-6 and J usage is TRBJ1-4, with 7 bases matching TRBD1. V gave up 4 bases and J gave up 8 bases; unmatched junction bases: 11. The CDR3 is made up of 15 amino acids. Germline values: CDR1 SGHDT, CDR2 YYEEEE. CDR3 protein: CASSTGTAAREKLFF. Written as DNA, the CDR3 is TGTGCCAGCAGCACTGGGACAGCTGCTCGGGAAAAACTGTTTTTT.